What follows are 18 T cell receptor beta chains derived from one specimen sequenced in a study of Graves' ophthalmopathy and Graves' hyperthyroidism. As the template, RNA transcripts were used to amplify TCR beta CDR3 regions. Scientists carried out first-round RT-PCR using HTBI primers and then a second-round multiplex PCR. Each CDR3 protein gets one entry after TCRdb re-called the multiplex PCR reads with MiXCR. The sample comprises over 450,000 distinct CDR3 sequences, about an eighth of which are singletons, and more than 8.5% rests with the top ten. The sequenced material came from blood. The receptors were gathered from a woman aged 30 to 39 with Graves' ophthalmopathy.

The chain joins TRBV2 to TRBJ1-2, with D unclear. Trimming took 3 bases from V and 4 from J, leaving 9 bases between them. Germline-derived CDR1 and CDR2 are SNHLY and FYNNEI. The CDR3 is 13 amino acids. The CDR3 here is CASSEARSYGYTF. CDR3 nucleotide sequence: TGTGCCAGCAGTGAGGCGAGGAGCTATGGCTACACCTTC. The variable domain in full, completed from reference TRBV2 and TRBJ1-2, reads EPEVTQTPSHQVTQMGQEVILRCVPISNHLYFYWYRQILGQKVEFLVSFYNNEISEKSEIFDDQFSVERPDGSNFTLKIRSTKLEDSAMYFCASSEARSYGYTFGSGTRLTVV.

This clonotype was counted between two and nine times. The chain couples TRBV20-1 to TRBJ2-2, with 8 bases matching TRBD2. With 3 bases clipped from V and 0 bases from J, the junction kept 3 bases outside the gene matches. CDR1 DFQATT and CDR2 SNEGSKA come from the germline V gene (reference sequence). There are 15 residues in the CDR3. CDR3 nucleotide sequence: TGCAGTGCTAGCACTAGCGGCCCGAACACCGGGGAGCTGTTTTTT. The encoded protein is CSASTSGPNTGELFF.

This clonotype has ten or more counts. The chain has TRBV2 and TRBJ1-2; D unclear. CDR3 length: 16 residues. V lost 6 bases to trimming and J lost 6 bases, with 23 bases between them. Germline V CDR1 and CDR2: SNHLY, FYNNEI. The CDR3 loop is CASRSDRAGSLDGYTF. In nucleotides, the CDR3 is TGTGCCAGCAGATCAGATAGGGCCGGATCTTTAGATGGCTACACCTTC.

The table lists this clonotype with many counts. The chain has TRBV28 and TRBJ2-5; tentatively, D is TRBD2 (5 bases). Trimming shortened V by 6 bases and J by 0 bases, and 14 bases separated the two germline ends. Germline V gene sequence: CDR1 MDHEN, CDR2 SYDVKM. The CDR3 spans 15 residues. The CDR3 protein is CASRRFPGYQETQYF. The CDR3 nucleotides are TGTGCCAGCAGGAGATTCCCGGGATACCAAGAGACCCAGTACTTC.

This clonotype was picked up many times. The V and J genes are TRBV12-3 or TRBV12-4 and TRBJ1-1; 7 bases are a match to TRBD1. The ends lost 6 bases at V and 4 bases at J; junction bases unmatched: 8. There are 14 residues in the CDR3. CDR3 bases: TGTGCCAGCAGCCTTCGACAGGGCCTCACTGAAGCTTTCTTT. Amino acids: CASSLRQGLTEAFF.

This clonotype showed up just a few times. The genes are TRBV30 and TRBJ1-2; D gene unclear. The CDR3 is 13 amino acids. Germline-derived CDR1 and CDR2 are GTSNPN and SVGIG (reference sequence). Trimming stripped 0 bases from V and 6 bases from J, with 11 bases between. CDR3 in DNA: TGTGCCTGGAGTGTAAGGAGGATCGATGGCTACACCTTC. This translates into CAWSVRRIDGYTF.

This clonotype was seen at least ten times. The CDR3 protein is CASSFLAPPGQSYEQYF. The CDR3, as DNA: TGCGCCAGCAGCTTCCTTGCGCCTCCGGGACAGAGTTACGAGCAGTACTTC. The chain combines TRBV5-1 with TRBJ2-7, with 7 bases lining up with TRBD1. The ends lost 2 bases at V and 4 bases at J; junction bases unmatched: 15. This CDR3 spans 17 amino acids. Germline CDR1 is SGHRS and CDR2 is YFSETQ.

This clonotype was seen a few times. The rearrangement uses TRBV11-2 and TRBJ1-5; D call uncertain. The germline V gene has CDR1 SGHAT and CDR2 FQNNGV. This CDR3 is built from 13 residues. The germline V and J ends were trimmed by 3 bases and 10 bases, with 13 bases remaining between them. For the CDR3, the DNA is TGTGCCAGCAGCTTGGACCATAATCTCCCCCAGCATTTT. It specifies CASSLDHNLPQHF.

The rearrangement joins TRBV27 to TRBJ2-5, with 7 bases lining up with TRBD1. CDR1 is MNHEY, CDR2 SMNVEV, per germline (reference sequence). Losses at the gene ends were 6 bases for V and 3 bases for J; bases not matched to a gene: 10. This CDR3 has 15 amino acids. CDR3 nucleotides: TGTGCCAGCAGCTCCTCCGGGACAGATAAAGAGACCCAGTACTTC. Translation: CASSSSGTDKETQYF.

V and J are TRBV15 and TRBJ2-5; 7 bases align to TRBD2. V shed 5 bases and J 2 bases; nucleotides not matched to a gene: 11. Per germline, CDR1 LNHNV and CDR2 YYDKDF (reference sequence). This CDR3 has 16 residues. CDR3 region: CATSWLTLGGQETQYF. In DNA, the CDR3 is TGTGCCACCAGCTGGCTTACCCTGGGGGGGCAAGAGACCCAGTACTTC.

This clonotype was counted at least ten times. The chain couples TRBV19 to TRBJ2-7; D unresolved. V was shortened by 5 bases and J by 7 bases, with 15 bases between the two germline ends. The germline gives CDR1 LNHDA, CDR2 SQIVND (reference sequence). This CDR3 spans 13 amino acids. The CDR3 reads CASSLTVFGEQYF. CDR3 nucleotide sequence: TGTGCCAGTAGTCTAACCGTTTTTGGAGAGCAGTACTTC.

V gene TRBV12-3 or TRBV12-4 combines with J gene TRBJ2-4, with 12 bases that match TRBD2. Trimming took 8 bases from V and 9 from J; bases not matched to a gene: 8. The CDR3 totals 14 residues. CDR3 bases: TGTGCCAGCCAACCGACTAGCGGGGGCCCCATTCAGTACTTC. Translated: CASQPTSGGPIQYF.

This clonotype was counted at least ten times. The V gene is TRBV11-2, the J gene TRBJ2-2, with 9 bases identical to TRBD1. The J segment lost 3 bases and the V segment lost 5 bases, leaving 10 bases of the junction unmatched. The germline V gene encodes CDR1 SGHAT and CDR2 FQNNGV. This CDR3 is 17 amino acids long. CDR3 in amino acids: CASSLQTGGGDTGELFF. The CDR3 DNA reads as TGTGCCAGCAGCCTCCAGACAGGGGGTGGTGACACCGGGGAGCTGTTTTTT. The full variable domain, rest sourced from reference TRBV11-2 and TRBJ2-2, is EAGVAQSPRYKIIEKRQSVAFWCNPISGHATLYWYQQILGQGPKLLIQFQNNGVVDDSQLPKDRFSAERLKGVDSTLKIQPAKLEDSAVYLCASSLQTGGGDTGELFFGEGSRLTVL.

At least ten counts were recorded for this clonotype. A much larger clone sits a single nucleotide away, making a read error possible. The CDR3 region has the DNA TGTGCCAACAGTTCCTCCGGGACAGGGGGTGTTAGGGATGGCTACACCTTC. Its protein product is CANSSSGTGGVRDGYTF. This chain connects TRBV12-3 or TRBV12-4 to TRBJ1-2; 11 bases align to TRBD1. The CDR3 extends over 17 amino acids.

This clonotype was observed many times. CDR3 region: CASSEFGQRRDEQYF. Here the CDR3 DNA reads TGTGCCAGCAGTGAATTCGGACAGCGAAGGGACGAGCAGTACTTC. V is TRBV2 and J is TRBJ2-7, with TRBD1 as a possible D gene (6 bases). Trimming pared 2 bases from V and 5 bases from J, leaving 16 bases between. CDR3 length equals 15 residues. Germline CDR1 SNHLY, CDR2 FYNNEI. Complete variable domain (other parts from reference TRBV2 and TRBJ2-7): EPEVTQTPSHQVTQMGQEVILRCVPISNHLYFYWYRQILGQKVEFLVSFYNNEISEKSEIFDDQFSVERPDGSNFTLKIRSTKLEDSAMYFCASSEFGQRRDEQYFGPGTRLTVT.

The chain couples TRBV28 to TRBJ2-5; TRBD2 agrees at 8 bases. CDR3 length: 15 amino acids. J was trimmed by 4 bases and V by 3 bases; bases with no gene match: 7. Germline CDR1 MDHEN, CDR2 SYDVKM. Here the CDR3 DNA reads TGTGCCAGCAGTTTCATCGCGGGAGGTGTAGAGACCCAGTACTTC. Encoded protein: CASSFIAGGVETQYF.

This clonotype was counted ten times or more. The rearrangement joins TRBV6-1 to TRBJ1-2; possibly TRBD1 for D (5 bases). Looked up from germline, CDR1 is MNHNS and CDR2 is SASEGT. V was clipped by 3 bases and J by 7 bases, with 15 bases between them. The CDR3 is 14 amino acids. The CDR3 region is CASSELGASSGYTF. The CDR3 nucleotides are TGTGCCAGCAGTGAGCTCGGGGCGTCTAGTGGCTACACCTTC.

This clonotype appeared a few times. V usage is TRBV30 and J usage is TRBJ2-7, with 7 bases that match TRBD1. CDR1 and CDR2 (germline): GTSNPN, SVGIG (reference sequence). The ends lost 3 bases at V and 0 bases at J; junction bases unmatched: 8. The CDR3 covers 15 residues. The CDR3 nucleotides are TGTGCCTGGAGGCCCCGGGACAGATTCTCCTACGAGCAGTACTTC. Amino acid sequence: CAWRPRDRFSYEQYF.